This T cell receptor beta chain originates from a study of blood T cell repertoires in COVID-19. Across the whole study: Nucleic acid was either cDNA or gDNA, and it came from T cells, B-cell-depleted T cells, or PBMCs.

V lost 1 base to trimming and J lost 8 bases, with 9 bases between them. CDR1 and CDR2 from the germline V gene are SGHRS and YFSETQ. This CDR3 contains 12 residues. As originally analysed: Reference gene primer amplification gave estimated nucleated cell counts. Assay: immunoSEQ multiplex PCR; the TCRdb copy retains only in-frame clones and omits some. V and J calls and clone size come straight from that table; D and trimming were deduced from the DNA. Of over 150,000 clones in the sample, under 95% were seen once. The sequencing sample was made of peripheral blood. The clonotype originates from a young man with acute or convalescent COVID-19. This rearrangement joins TRBV5-1 to TRBJ1-1; no firm D call. The CDR3 nucleotides are TGCGCCAGCAGCTTGTCCTTTCAGGAAGCTTTCTTT. Protein: CASSLSFQEAFF.